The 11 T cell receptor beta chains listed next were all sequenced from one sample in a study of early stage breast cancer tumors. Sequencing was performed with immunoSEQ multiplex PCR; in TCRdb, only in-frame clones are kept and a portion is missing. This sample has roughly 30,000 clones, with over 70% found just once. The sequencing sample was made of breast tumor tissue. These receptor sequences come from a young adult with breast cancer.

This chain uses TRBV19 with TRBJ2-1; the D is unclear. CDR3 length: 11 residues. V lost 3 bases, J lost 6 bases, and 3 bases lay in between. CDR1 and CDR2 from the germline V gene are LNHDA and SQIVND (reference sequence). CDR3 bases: TGTGCCAGTAGTATCTTCAATGAGCAGTTCTTC. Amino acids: CASSIFNEQFF.

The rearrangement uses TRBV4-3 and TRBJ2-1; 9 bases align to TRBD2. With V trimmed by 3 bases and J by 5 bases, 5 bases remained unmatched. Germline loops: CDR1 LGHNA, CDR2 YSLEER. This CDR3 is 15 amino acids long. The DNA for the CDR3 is TGCGCCAGCAGCCACTTAGCGGGAGCCAACAATGAGCAGTTCTTC. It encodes CASSHLAGANNEQFF.

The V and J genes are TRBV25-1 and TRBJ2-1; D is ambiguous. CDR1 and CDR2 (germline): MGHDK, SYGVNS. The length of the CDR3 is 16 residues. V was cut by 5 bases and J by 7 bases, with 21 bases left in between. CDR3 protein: CASSPYYETSGNEQFF. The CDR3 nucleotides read TGTGCCAGCAGTCCTTATTACGAAACCTCTGGGAATGAGCAGTTCTTC.

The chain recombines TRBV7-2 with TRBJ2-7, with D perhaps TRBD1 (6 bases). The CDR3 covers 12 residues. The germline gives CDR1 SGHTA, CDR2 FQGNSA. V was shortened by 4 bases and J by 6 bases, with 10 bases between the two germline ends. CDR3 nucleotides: TGTGCCAGCAGCTCAGGGGTCTCCGAGCAGTACTTC. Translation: CASSSGVSEQYF.

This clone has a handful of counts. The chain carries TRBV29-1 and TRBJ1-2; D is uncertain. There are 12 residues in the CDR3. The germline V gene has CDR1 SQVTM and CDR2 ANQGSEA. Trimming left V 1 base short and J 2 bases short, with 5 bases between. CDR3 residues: CSVEASNYGYTF. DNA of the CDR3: TGCAGCGTTGAAGCATCCAACTATGGCTACACCTTC.

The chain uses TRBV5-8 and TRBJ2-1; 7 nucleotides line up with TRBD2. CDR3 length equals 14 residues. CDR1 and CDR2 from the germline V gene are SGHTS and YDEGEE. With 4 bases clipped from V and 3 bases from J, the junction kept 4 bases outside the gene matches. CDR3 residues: CASSPRDYYNEQFF. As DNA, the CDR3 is TGTGCCAGCAGCCCACGGGACTACTACAATGAGCAGTTCTTC. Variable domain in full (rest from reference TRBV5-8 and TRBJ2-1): EAGVTQSPTHLIKTRGQQATLRCSPISGHTSVYWYQQALGLGLQFLLWYDEGEERNRGNFPPRFSGRQFPNYSSELNVNALELEDSALYLCASSPRDYYNEQFFGPGTRLTVL.

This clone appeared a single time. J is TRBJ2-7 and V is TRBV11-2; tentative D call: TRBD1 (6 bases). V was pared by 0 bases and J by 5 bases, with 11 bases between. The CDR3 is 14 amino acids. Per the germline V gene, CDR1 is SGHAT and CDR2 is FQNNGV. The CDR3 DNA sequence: TGTGCCAGCAGCTTAGAGAACAGGGCAAACGAGCAGTACTTC. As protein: CASSLENRANEQYF. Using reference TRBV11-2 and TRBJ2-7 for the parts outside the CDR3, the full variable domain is EAGVAQSPRYKIIEKRQSVAFWCNPISGHATLYWYQQILGQGPKLLIQFQNNGVVDDSQLPKDRFSAERLKGVDSTLKIQPAKLEDSAVYLCASSLENRANEQYFGPGTRLTVT.

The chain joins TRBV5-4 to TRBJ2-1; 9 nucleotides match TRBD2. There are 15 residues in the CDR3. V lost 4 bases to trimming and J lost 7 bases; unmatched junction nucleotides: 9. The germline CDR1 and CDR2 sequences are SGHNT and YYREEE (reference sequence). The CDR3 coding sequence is TGTGCCAGCAGCATTAGCGGGGGAGGGGTTAATGAGCAGTTCTTC. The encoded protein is CASSISGGGVNEQFF.

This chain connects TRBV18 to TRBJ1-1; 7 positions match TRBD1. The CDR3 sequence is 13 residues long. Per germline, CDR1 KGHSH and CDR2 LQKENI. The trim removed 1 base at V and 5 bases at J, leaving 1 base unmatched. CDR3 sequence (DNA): TGTGCCAGCTCACCACAGACAGGGACTGAAGCTTTCTTT. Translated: CASSPQTGTEAFF.

The CDR3: CASSPAGRTEAFF. Written as DNA, the CDR3 is TGTGCCAGCTCACCAGCAGGGCGCACTGAAGCTTTCTTT. The chain employs TRBV18 and TRBJ1-1; D may be TRBD1 (5 bases). Deletions cut 2 bases from V and 4 bases from J, with 8 bases between. The CDR3 has 13 amino acids. Germline values: CDR1 KGHSH, CDR2 LQKENI.

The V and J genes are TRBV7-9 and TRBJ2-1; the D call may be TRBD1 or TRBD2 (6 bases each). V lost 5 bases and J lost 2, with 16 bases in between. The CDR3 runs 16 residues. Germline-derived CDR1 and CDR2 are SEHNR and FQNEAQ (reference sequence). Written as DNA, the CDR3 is TGTGCCAGCAGCCGACAGGAGGGCCGCCCCTACAATGAGCAGTTCTTC. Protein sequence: CASSRQEGRPYNEQFF. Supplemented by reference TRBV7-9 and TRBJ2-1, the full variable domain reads DTGVSQNPRHKITKRGQNVTFRCDPISEHNRLYWYRQTLGQGPEFLTYFQNEAQLEKSRLLSDRFSAERPKGSFSTLEIQRTEQGDSAMYLCASSRQEGRPYNEQFFGPGTRLTVL.